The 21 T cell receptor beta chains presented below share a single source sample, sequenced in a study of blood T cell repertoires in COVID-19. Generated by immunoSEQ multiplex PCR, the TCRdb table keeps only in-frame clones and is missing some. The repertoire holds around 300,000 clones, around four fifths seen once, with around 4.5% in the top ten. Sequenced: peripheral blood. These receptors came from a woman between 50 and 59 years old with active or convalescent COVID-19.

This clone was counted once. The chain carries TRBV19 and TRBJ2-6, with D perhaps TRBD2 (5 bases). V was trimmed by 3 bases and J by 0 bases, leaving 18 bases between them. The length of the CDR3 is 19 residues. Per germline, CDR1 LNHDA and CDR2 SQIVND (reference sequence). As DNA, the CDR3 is TGTGCCAGTAGTATGGGTAGTTCACTAGGCCGCTCTGGGGCCAACGTCCTGACTTTC. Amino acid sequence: CASSMGSSLGRSGANVLTF.

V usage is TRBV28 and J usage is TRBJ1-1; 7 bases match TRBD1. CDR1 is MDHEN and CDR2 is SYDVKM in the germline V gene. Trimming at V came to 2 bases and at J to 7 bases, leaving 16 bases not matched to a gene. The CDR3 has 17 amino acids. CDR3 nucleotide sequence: TGTGCCAGCAGTTTAAGGGGGGACAGTGGCGGGGCCTTTGAAGCTTTCTTT. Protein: CASSLRGDSGGAFEAFF.

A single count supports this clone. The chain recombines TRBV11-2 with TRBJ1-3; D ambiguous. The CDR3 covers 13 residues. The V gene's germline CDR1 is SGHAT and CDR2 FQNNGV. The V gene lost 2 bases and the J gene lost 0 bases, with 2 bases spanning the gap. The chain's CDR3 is CASSLHSGNTIYF. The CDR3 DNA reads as TGTGCCAGCAGCTTACACTCTGGAAACACCATATATTTT.

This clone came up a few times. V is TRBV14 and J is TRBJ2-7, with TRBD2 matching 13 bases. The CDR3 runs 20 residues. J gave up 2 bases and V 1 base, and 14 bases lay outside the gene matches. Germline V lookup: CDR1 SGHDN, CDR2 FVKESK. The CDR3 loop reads CASSQVGTGTSGKGAYEQYF. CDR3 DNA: TGTGCCAGCAGCCAAGTGGGGACCGGGACTAGCGGGAAGGGGGCCTACGAGCAGTACTTC.

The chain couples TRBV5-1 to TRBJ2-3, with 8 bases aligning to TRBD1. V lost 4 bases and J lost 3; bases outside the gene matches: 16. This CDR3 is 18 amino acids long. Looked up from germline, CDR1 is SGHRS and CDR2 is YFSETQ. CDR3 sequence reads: CASSREGRGLFLTDTQYF. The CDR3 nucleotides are TGCGCCAGCAGCCGGGAAGGCAGGGGGCTCTTCTTAACAGATACGCAGTATTTT.

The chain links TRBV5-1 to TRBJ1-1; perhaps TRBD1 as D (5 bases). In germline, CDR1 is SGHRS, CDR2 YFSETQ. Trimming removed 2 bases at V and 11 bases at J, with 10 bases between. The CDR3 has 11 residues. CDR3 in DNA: TGCGCCAGCAGCTTTGCGGGGGACGCTTTCTTT. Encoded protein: CASSFAGDAFF.

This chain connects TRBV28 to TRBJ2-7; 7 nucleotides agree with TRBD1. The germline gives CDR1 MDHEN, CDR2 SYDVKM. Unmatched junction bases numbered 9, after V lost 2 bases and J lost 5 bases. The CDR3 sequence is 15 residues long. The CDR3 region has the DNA TGTGCCAGCAGTTTAGTTTGGCAGGGGGTACACGAGCAGTACTTC. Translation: CASSLVWQGVHEQYF.

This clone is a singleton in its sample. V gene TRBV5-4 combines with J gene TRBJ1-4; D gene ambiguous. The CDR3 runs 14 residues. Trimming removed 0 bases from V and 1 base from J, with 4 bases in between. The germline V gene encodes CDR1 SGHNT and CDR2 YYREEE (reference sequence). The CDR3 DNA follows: TGTGCCAGCAGCTTGGATAAAACTAATGAAAAACTGTTTTTT. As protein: CASSLDKTNEKLFF.

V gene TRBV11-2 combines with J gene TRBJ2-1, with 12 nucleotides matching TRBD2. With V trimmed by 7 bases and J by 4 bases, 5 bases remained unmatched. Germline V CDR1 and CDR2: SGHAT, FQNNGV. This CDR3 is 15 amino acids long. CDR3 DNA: TGTGCCAGCATCCCTGGACTAGCGGGGTACAATGAGCAGTTCTTC. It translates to CASIPGLAGYNEQFF. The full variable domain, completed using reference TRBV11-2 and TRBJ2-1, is EAGVAQSPRYKIIEKRQSVAFWCNPISGHATLYWYQQILGQGPKLLIQFQNNGVVDDSQLPKDRFSAERLKGVDSTLKIQPAKLEDSAVYLCASIPGLAGYNEQFFGPGTRLTVL.

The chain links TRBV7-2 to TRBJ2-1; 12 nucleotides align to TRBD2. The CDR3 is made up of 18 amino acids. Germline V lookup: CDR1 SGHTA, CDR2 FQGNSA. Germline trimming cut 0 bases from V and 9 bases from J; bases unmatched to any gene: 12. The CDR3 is CASSLARTSGTRLSEQFF. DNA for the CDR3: TGTGCCAGCAGCTTAGCGAGGACTAGCGGGACGCGCCTCTCTGAGCAGTTCTTC.

In DNA form, the CDR3 reads TGTGCCAGCTCACAGGGACAACCGAACACTGAAGCTTTCTTT. This codes for CASSQGQPNTEAFF. The chain links TRBV18 to TRBJ1-1; maybe TRBD1 (6 bases). This CDR3 comprises 14 residues. V lost 4 bases and J 1 base, leaving 10 bases between the germline ends. The V gene's germline CDR1 is KGHSH and CDR2 LQKENI.

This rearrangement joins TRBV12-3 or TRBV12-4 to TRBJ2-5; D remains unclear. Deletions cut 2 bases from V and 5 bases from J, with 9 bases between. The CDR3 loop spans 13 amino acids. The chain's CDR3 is CASSLTQRETQYF. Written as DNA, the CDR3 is TGTGCCAGCAGTTTAACGCAACGGGAGACCCAGTACTTC.

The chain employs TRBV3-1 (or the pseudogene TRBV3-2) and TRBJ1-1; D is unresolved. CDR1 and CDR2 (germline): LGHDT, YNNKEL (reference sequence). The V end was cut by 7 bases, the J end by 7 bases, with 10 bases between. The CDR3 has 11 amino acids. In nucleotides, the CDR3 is TGTGCCAGCACCAGCGGATATGAAGCTTTCTTT. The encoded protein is CASTSGYEAFF.

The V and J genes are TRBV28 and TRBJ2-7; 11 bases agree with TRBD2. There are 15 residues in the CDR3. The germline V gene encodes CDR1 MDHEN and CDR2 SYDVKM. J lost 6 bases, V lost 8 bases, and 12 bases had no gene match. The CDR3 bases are TGTGCCAGCGCCTTCATAGCGGGAGGGAGGGCCGAGCAGTACTTC. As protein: CASAFIAGGRAEQYF.

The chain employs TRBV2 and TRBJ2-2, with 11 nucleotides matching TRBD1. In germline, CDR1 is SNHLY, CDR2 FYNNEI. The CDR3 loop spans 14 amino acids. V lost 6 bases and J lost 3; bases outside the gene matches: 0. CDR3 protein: CASRDRGHTGELFF. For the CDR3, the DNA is TGTGCCAGCAGGGACAGGGGGCACACCGGGGAGCTGTTTTTT.

The CDR3 region is CASGYTGSDGYTF. The CDR3 DNA follows: TGTGCTAGTGGTTATACAGGGTCGGATGGCTACACCTTC. This sequence joins TRBV12-5 and TRBJ1-2; D perhaps matches TRBD1 (6 bases). This CDR3 is built from 13 residues. Germline V gives CDR1 LGHNT, CDR2 FRNRAP. V gave up 4 bases and J gave up 6 bases, with 12 bases separating them.

CDR3 DNA sequence: TGTGCCAGTAGTATGGGACTGAGTTCAACTAATGAAAAACTGTTTTTT. It yields the protein CASSMGLSSTNEKLFF. The chain employs TRBV19 and TRBJ1-4; weak D call: TRBD1 (5 bases). V was trimmed by 3 bases and J by 0 bases, leaving 11 bases between them. Germline lookup yields CDR1 LNHDA and CDR2 SQIVND (reference sequence). The length of the CDR3 is 16 residues.

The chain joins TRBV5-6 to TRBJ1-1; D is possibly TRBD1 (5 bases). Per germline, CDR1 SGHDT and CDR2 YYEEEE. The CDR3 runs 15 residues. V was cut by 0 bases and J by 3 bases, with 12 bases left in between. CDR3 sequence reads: CASSLALRVDTEAFF. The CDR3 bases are TGTGCCAGCAGCTTGGCCCTCAGGGTGGACACTGAAGCTTTCTTT.

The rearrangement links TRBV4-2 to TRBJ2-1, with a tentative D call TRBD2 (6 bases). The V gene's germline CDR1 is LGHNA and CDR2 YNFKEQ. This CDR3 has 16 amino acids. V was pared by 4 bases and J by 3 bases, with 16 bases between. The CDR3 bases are TGTGCCAGCAGCCGGACTATCGCCGGGTACTACAATGAGCAGTTCTTC. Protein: CASSRTIAGYYNEQFF.

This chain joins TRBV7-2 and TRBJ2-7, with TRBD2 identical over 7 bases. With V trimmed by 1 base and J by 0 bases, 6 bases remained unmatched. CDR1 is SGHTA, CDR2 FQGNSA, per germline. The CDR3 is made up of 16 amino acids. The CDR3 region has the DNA TGTGCCAGCAGCTTAGTGGCTAGCGGTAGCTCCTACGAGCAGTACTTC. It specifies CASSLVASGSSYEQYF.

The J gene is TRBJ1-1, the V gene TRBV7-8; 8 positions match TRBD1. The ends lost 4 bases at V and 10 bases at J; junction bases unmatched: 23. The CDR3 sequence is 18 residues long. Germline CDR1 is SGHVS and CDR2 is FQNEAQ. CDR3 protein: CASSSTPFFGTGHLGAFF. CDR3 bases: TGTGCCAGCAGCTCGACCCCTTTTTTTGGGACAGGCCATCTCGGAGCTTTCTTT. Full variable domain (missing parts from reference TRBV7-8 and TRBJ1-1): GAGVSQSPRYKVAKRGQDVALRCDPISGHVSLFWYQQALGQGPEFLTYFQNEAQLDKSGLPSDRFFAERPEGSVSTLKIQRTQQEDSAVYLCASSSTPFFGTGHLGAFFGQGTRLTVV.